A selection of T cell receptor beta chains follows, all from one sample in a study of T cell responses to AZD1222 COVID-19 vaccine. The table came from immunoSEQ multiplex PCR; TCRdb's copy has only in-frame clones and leaves some out. The sample has around 150,000 clones, 94% seen once; the top ten hold 0.95% to 1.5%. Sequencing used peripheral blood, obtained on day 0 of AZD1222 vaccination. The receptors derive from an adult in good health. The CDR3 runs from the conserved cysteine through the conserved F or W. Each record gives: D gene, clone size, V gene, J gene, CDR3 protein, CDR3 DNA. The D gene is left open where the match is weak. Part of the rows lack a size; the others show once, few, many or a class for expanded clones.

-	-	TRBV3-1/TRBV3-2	TRBJ1-2	CASSVLTLGDGYTF	TGTGCCAGCAGCGTCCTTACTTTAGGCGATGGCTACACCTTC
TRBD2	-	TRBV6-4	TRBJ2-5	CASTGLAGKETQYF	TGTGCCAGCACCGGACTAGCGGGTAAGGAGACCCAGTACTTC
-	-	TRBV27	TRBJ2-1	CASSFLGNEQFF	TGTGCCAGCAGTTTCCTGGGAAATGAGCAGTTCTTC
TRBD1	-	TRBV27	TRBJ2-5	CASSFRIGQGRETQYF	TGTGCCAGCAGTTTTCGGATTGGACAGGGAAGGGAGACCCAGTACTTC
-	-	TRBV5-8	TRBJ1-2	CASSLYYVGGQKTQGYTF	TGTGCCAGCAGCTTGTATTATGTTGGGGGACAAAAGACGCAAGGCTACACCTTC
-	few	TRBV4-2	TRBJ1-3	CASSQDLGNTIYF	TGTGCCAGCAGCCAAGATCTGGGAAACACCATATATTTT
TRBD1	-	TRBV25-1	TRBJ1-2	CASSEGTGRGYTF	TGTGCCAGCAGTGAAGGGACAGGGCGCGGCTACACCTTC
-	-	TRBV11-2	TRBJ2-5	CASSLGQTRAGQETQYF	TGTGCCAGCAGCTTGGGACAGACGAGAGCGGGACAAGAGACCCAGTACTTC
TRBD1	-	TRBV2	TRBJ1-5	CASSGQGPRQPQHF	TGTGCCAGCAGTGGACAGGGGCCAAGGCAGCCCCAGCATTTT
-	once	TRBV10-1	TRBJ2-2	CASSSSTGNTGELFF	TGCGCCAGCAGTTCCTCGACAGGGAACACCGGGGAGCTGTTTTTT
TRBD1	-	TRBV19	TRBJ1-4	CASSYYGTGDEKLFF	TGTGCCAGTAGTTATTACGGGACAGGTGATGAAAAACTGTTTTTT
-	-	TRBV7-3	TRBJ2-5	CASSLIAEETQYF	TGTGCCAGCAGCCTAATAGCGGAAGAGACCCAGTACTTC
-	once	TRBV18	TRBJ1-2	CASSPPVRTYGYTF	TGTGCCAGCTCACCACCGGTACGGACCTATGGCTACACCTTC
-	once	TRBV28	TRBJ1-5	CASSLLNNQPQHF	TGTGCCAGCAGTTTATTAAACAATCAGCCCCAGCATTTT
-	-	TRBV2	TRBJ1-5	CASSAGRGDQPQHF	TGTGCCAGCAGTGCCGGTAGGGGAGATCAGCCCCAGCATTTT
TRBD2	-	TRBV6-1	TRBJ2-3	CASSGLAGGPTDTQYF	TGTGCCAGCAGTGGCCTAGCGGGAGGTCCCACAGATACGCAGTATTTT
-	-	TRBV19	TRBJ1-4	CASTFGDATNEKLFF	TGTGCCAGTACCTTTGGGGATGCAACTAATGAAAAACTGTTTTTT
-	-	TRBV7-3	TRBJ2-2	CASSPGTGGGTGELFF	TGTGCCAGCAGCCCTGGGACGGGGGGCGGCACCGGGGAGCTGTTTTTT
TRBD1	-	TRBV3-1/TRBV3-2	TRBJ1-1	CASSQLWDSRGAFF	TGTGCCAGCAGCCAGCTTTGGGACAGCCGTGGAGCTTTCTTT
-	-	TRBV12-3/TRBV12-4	TRBJ2-1	CASSPDRDEQFF	TGTGCCAGCAGCCCCGACAGAGATGAGCAGTTCTTC
-	-	TRBV19	TRBJ1-3	CASSIGATGNTIYF	TGTGCCAGTAGTATAGGGGCAACTGGAAACACCATATATTTT
-	-	TRBV6-2/TRBV6-3	TRBJ2-1	CASSYRYSYNEQFF	TGTGCCAGCAGTTACCGGTACTCCTACAATGAGCAGTTCTTC
TRBD2	-	TRBV27	TRBJ2-3	CASSLRAGAQRDTQYF	TGTGCCAGCAGTTTAAGAGCGGGAGCCCAGCGAGATACGCAGTATTTT
TRBD1	-	TRBV24-1	TRBJ1-2	CATSGHNPGGSRNGYTF	TGTGCCACCAGTGGACATAATCCAGGGGGCTCCCGGAACGGCTACACCTTC
TRBD1	-	TRBV18	TRBJ2-1	CASSPQTGGTNEQFF	TGTGCCAGCTCACCCCAGACAGGGGGTACGAATGAGCAGTTCTTC
-	-	TRBV2	TRBJ1-5	CASKGGGIQPQHF	TGTGCCAGCAAGGGAGGGGGGATCCAGCCCCAGCATTTT
-	-	TRBV25-1	TRBJ2-5	CASSILETQYF	TGTGCCAGCAGTATCCTGGAGACCCAGTACTTC
-	-	TRBV7-2	TRBJ1-3	CASSFIQGLRGNTIYF	TGTGCCAGCAGCTTCATACAGGGATTGCGTGGAAACACCATATATTTT
TRBD2	-	TRBV7-8	TRBJ2-5	CASSLGVAGDQETQYF	TGTGCCAGCAGCTTAGGAGTAGCGGGGGACCAAGAGACCCAGTACTTC
-	-	TRBV18	TRBJ2-3	CASSPNSGLGGTDTQYF	TGTGCCAGCTCACCAAACTCCGGGTTGGGGGGCACAGATACGCAGTATTTT
-	once	TRBV27	TRBJ2-1	CASSLLSDRNYNEQFF	TGTGCCAGCAGTTTACTATCTGACAGGAACTACAATGAGCAGTTCTTC
TRBD2	-	TRBV9	TRBJ2-3	CASSDMTSGAFTDTQYF	TGTGCCAGCAGCGACATGACTAGCGGGGCTTTCACAGATACGCAGTATTTT
TRBD2	once	TRBV25-1	TRBJ2-3	CASSVPVAGGSDTQYF	TGTGCCAGCAGTGTACCAGTAGCGGGGGGGTCAGATACGCAGTATTTT
TRBD2	-	TRBV11-3	TRBJ2-1	CASSLGLAGEGHEQFF	TGTGCCAGCAGCTTGGGACTAGCGGGAGAAGGGCATGAGCAGTTCTTC
TRBD1	once	TRBV28	TRBJ1-1	CASSFAQGLTGAFF	TGTGCCAGCAGTTTTGCACAGGGGTTAACTGGAGCTTTCTTT
-	-	TRBV28	TRBJ2-1	CASSLGVNEQFF	TGTGCCAGCAGTTTAGGAGTCAATGAGCAGTTCTTC
TRBD2	-	TRBV29-1	TRBJ2-3	CSVERPGLFTDTQYF	TGCAGCGTTGAGCGACCGGGACTATTCACAGATACGCAGTATTTT
-	-	TRBV19	TRBJ1-1	CASSIAAHEAFF	TGTGCCAGTAGTATCGCGGCACATGAAGCTTTCTTT
TRBD1	-	TRBV4-2	TRBJ1-1	CASSQDLGQANTEAFF	TGTGCCAGCAGCCAAGATCTCGGACAGGCTAACACTGAAGCTTTCTTT
-	once	TRBV27	TRBJ2-3	CATTRGGGATDTQYF	TGTGCCACCACTCGAGGTGGGGGCGCCACAGATACGCAGTATTTT
-	once	TRBV20-1	TRBJ1-2	CSASATDAYGYTF	TGCAGTGCTAGTGCGACGGATGCTTATGGCTACACCTTC
TRBD2	-	TRBV27	TRBJ2-3	CASSYDSGSTDTQYF	TGTGCCAGCAGTTACGATAGCGGGAGCACAGATACGCAGTATTTT
-	-	TRBV19	TRBJ2-1	CASSAGNRVKFF	TGTGCCAGTAGTGCAGGCAACAGGGTGAAGTTCTTC
-	-	TRBV7-8	TRBJ2-1	CASSFLGVSYNEQFF	TGTGCCAGCAGCTTTTTAGGGGTCTCCTACAATGAGCAGTTCTTC
TRBD1	once	TRBV3-1/TRBV3-2	TRBJ1-2	CASSQVTGGYAHYGYTF	TGTGCCAGCAGCCAAGTGACAGGGGGCTATGCTCACTATGGCTACACCTTC
-	-	TRBV6-5	TRBJ2-1	CASRTSMGNYEQFF	TGTGCCAGCCGCACCAGCATGGGTAATTATGAGCAGTTCTTC
-	-	TRBV15	TRBJ2-6	CATSRQGSSGANVLTF	TGTGCCACCAGCAGACAGGGGTCCTCTGGGGCCAACGTCCTGACTTTC
TRBD1	-	TRBV2	TRBJ1-2	CASSNDGQGRDGYTF	TGTGCCAGCAGCAACGATGGACAGGGGAGAGATGGCTACACCTTC
-	-	TRBV11-2	TRBJ2-5	CASSLGQGTQETQYF	TGTGCCAGCAGCTTAGGCCAGGGGACACAAGAGACCCAGTACTTC
-	-	TRBV4-1	TRBJ2-1	CASSPIEGREYNEQFF	TGCGCCAGCAGCCCGATTGAGGGGCGTGAGTACAATGAGCAGTTCTTC
TRBD2	-	TRBV5-8	TRBJ2-5	CASRLSGIQETQYF	TGTGCCAGCAGACTTAGCGGGATTCAAGAGACCCAGTACTTC
-	-	TRBV2	TRBJ1-5	CASSDRGSNQPQHF	TGTGCCAGCAGTGATCGTGGTAGCAATCAGCCCCAGCATTTT
-	-	TRBV7-9	TRBJ2-1	CASSSQYNEQFF	TGTGCCAGCAGCTCACAATACAATGAGCAGTTCTTC